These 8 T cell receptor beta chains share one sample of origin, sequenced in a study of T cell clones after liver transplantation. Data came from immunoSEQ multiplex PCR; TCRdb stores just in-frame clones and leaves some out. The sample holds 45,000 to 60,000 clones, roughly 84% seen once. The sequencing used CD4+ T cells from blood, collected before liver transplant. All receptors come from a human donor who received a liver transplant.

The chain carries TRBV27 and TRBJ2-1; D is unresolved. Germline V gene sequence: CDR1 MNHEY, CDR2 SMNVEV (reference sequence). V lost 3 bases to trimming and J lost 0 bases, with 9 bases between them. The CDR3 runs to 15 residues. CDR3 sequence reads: CASSFRTPSYNEQFF. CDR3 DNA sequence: TGTGCCAGCAGTTTCCGTACTCCCTCCTACAATGAGCAGTTCTTC.

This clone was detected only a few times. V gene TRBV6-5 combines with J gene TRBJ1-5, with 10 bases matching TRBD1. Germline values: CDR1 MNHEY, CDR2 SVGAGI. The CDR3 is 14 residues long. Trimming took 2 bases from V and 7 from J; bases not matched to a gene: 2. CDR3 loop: CASSYGDRGQPQHF. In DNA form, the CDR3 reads TGTGCCAGCAGTTACGGGGACAGGGGCCAGCCCCAGCATTTT.

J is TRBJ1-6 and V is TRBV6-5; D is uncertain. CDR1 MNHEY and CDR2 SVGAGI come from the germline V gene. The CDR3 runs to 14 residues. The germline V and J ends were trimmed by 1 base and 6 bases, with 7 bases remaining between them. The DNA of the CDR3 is TGTGCCAGCAGTTACTTTTCCCGTAATTCACCCCTCCACTTT. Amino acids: CASSYFSRNSPLHF.

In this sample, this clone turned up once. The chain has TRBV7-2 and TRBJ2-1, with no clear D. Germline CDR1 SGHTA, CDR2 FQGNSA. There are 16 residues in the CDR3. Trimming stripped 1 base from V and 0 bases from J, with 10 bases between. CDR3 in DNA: TGTGCCAGCAGCTTAGTCGGCCGAAGCTCCTACAATGAGCAGTTCTTC. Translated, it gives CASSLVGRSSYNEQFF.

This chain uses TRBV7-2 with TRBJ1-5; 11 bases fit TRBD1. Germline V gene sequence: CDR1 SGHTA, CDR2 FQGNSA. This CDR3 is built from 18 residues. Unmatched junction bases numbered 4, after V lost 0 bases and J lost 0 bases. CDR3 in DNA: TGTGCCAGCAGCTTAGCCGGGACAGGGGGTTATAGCAATCAGCCCCAGCATTTT. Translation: CASSLAGTGGYSNQPQHF. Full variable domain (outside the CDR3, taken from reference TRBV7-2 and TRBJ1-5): GAGVSQSPSNKVTEKGKDVELRCDPISGHTALYWYRQSLGQGLEFLIYFQGNSAPDKSGLPSDRFSAERTGGSVSTLTIQRTQQEDSAVYLCASSLAGTGGYSNQPQHFGDGTRLSIL.

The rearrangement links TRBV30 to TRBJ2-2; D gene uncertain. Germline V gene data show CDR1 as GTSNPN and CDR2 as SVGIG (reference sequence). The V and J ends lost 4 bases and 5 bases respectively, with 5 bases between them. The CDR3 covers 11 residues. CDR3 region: CAWKATGELFF. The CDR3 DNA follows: TGTGCCTGGAAAGCGACCGGGGAGCTGTTTTTT.

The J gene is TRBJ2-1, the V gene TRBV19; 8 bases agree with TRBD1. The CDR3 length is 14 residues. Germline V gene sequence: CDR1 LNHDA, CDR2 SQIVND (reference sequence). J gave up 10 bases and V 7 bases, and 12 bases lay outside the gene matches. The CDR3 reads CASNWQGAQGEQFF. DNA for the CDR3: TGTGCCAGTAATTGGCAGGGGGCGCAAGGAGAGCAGTTCTTC.

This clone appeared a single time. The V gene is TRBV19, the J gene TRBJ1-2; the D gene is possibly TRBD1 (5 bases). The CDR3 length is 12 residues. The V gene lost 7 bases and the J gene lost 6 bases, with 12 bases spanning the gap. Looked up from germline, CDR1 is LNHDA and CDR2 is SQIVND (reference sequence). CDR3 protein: CASIDSQNGYTF. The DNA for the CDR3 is TGTGCCAGTATTGACAGTCAAAATGGCTACACCTTC.